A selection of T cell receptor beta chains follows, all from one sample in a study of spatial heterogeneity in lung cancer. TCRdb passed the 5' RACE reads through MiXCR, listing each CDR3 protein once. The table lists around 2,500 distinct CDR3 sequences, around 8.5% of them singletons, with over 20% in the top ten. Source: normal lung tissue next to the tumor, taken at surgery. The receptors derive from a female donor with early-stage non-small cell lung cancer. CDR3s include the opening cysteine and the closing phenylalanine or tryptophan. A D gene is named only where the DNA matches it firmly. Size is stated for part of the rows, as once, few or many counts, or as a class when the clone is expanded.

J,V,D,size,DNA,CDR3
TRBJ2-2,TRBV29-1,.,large,TGCAGCGGCCTTTTCGGGAAGCAGACCGGGGAGCTGTTTTTT,CSGLFGKQTGELFF
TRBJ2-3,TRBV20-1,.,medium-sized,TGCAGTGCCCGATTCAGGGTTGGGACCACAGATACGCAGTATTTT,CSARFRVGTTDTQYF
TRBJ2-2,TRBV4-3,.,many,TGCGCCAGCAGCCAAGTGGGCGGGACCGGGGAGCTGTTTTTT,CASSQVGGTGELFF
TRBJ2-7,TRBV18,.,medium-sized,TGTGCCAGCTCACCGCTTGGAGACGAGCAGTACTTC,CASSPLGDEQYF
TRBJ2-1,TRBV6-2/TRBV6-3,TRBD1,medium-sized,TGTGCCACCGAGGGACAGAATGAGCAGTTCTTC,CATEGQNEQFF
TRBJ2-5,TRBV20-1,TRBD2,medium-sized,TGCAGTGCTAGTGCGGAGGGAATAGCGGGGCGGGAGACCCAGTACTTC,CSASAEGIAGRETQYF
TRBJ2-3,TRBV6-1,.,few,TGTGCCAGCAGTGAGGAGGGAGCAGATACGCAGTATTTT,CASSEEGADTQYF
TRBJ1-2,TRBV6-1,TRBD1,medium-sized,TGTGCCAGCAGTGAAAGGGGAACCGGGACAGGGAGTGCCTATGGCTACACCTTC,CASSERGTGTGSAYGYTF
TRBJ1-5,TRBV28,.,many,TGTGCCAGCAGTTTAAGGAGGGGGGGTCAGCCCCAGCATTTT,CASSLRRGGQPQHF
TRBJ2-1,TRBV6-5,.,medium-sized,TGTGCCAGCAGGCGAGCGGGTTCGGCCTACAATGAGCAGTTCTTC,CASRRAGSAYNEQFF
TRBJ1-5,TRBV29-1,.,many,TGCAGCGTTGCCGGGGGCGTCCATCAGCCCCAGCATTTT,CSVAGGVHQPQHF
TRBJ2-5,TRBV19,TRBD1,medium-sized,TGTGCCAGTAGTAGGGACAGTGTACAAGAGACCCAGTACTTC,CASSRDSVQETQYF
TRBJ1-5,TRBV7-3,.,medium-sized,TGTGCCAGCAGCTTAAGCAGGGGTCAGCCCCAGCATTTT,CASSLSRGQPQHF
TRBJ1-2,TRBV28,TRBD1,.,TGTGCCAGCAGTGCGGGACAGGGTTTGAACACCTTC,CASSAGQGLNTF
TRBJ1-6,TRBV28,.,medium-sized,TGTGCCAGCAGCTCCCAGTTGGGGTCGGGATCACCCCTCCACTTT,CASSSQLGSGSPLHF
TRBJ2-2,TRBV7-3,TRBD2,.,TGTGCCAGCAGCTCCTGGGGCGGGAGAGACACCGGGGAGCTGTTTTTT,CASSSWGGRDTGELFF
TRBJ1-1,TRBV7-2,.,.,TGTGCCAGCAGCTTATACCGGTACACTGAAGCTTTCTTT,CASSLYRYTEAFF
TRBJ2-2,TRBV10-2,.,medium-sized,TGCGCCAGCAGATTCGACTGGGCCGGGGAGCTGTTTTTT,CASRFDWAGELFF
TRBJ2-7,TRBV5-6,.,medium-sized,TGTGCCAGCAGCGCCCCAGGGCTCTTGGGGGGTGAGCAGTACTTC,CASSAPGLLGGEQYF
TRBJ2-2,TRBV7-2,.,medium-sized,TGTGCCAGCAGCCCATTTACGGGGCGGGAGCTGTTTTTT,CASSPFTGRELFF
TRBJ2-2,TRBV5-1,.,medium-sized,TGCGCCAGCAGCTCTGAGCCCACGTCCGGGGAGCTGTTTTTT,CASSSEPTSGELFF
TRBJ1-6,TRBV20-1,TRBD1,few,TGCAGTGCCCCAAATAGGAGGGGGCTCTTCCAGGATTCACCCCTCCACTTT,CSAPNRRGLFQDSPLHF
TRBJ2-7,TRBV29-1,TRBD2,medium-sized,TGCAGCTCGAGCGGGGCGGGGGGCCGCTTTTGGGAGCAGTACTTC,CSSSGAGGRFWEQYF
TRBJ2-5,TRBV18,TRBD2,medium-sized,TGTGCCAGCTCACAGGAGACTAGCGGGGGCGTGGAGACCCAGTACTTC,CASSQETSGGVETQYF
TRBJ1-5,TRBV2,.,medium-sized,TGTGCCAGCAGTGGAGACCGGGGGGGCCGTGGGCCCCAGCATTTT,CASSGDRGGRGPQHF
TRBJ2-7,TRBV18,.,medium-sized,TGTGCCAGCTCACCGGACACAACCTACGAGCAGTACTTC,CASSPDTTYEQYF
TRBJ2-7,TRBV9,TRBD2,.,TGTGCCAGCAGTCTGCGGGAGGGTTACGAGCAGTACTTC,CASSLREGYEQYF
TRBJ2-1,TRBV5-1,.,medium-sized,TGCGCCAGCAGCTCGACCAGCCATGAGCAGTTCTTC,CASSSTSHEQFF
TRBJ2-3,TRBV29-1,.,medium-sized,TGCAGCATCAGGGGCACAGATACGCAGTATTTT,CSIRGTDTQYF
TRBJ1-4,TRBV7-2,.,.,TGTGCCAGCAGCTTAGAAGGGGGGATCGGTGAAAAACTGTTTTTT,CASSLEGGIGEKLFF
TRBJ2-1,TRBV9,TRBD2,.,TGTGCCAGCAGCGCACTGGGAGCGGGGGCTTACAATGAGCAGTTCTTC,CASSALGAGAYNEQFF
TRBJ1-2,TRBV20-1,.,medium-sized,TGCAGTGCTAGAGGTATTGATCTTAACTATGGCTACACCTTC,CSARGIDLNYGYTF
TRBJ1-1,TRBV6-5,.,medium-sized,TGTGCCAGCAGGGTTGGGGCCACTGAAGCTTTCTTT,CASRVGATEAFF
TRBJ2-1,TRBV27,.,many,TGTGCCAGCAGTTTAGGAACGACCAATGAGCAGTTCTTC,CASSLGTTNEQFF
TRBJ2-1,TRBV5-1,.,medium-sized,TGCGCCAGCAGCTTGGGAGGGACAATCCGCTCCTACAATGAGCAGTTCTTC,CASSLGGTIRSYNEQFF
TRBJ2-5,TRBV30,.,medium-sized,TGTGCCTGGGAGTCCCTGGGACTGTCCCAAGAGACCCAGTACTTC,CAWESLGLSQETQYF
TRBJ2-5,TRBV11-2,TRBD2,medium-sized,TGTGCCAGCAGCTTACTAGCGGGAACCCAAGAGACCCAGTACTTC,CASSLLAGTQETQYF
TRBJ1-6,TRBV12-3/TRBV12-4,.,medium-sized,TGTGCCAGCAGTCTCTCCCGGACGAGCTCCTATAATTCACCCCTCCACTTT,CASSLSRTSSYNSPLHF
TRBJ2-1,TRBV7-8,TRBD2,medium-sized,TGTGCCAGCAGCTCCCCCTTTGGTACAGGGACTAGCGGGCCAGGGGATGAGCAGTTCTTC,CASSSPFGTGTSGPGDEQFF
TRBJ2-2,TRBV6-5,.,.,TGTGCCAGCAGCATACCCTTTACCGAGGGGAACACCGGGGAGCTGTTTTTT,CASSIPFTEGNTGELFF
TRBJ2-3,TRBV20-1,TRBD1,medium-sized,TGCAGTGCTACTAAGGGGGACAGGGGGACTCGATCTCAGGATACGCAGTATTTT,CSATKGDRGTRSQDTQYF
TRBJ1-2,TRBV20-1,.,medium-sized,TGCAGTGCTAGAATCCCCCTGGGCTACACCTTC,CSARIPLGYTF
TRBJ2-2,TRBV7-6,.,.,TGTGCCAGCAGCTTAAGTGGGCCCGGGGAGCTGTTTTTT,CASSLSGPGELFF
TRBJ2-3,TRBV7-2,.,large,TGTGCCAGCAGTCCGGACTCGCTTGGCACAGATACGCAGTATTTT,CASSPDSLGTDTQYF
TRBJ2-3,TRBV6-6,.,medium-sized,TGTGCCAGCAGTTACTCCGCACAGAGCACAGATACGCAGTATTTT,CASSYSAQSTDTQYF
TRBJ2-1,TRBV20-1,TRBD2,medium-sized,TGCAGTGCTGTGAGCGGGAGGGACTCCTACAATGAGCAGTTCTTC,CSAVSGRDSYNEQFF
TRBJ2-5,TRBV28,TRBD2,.,TGTGCCAGCAGTTTAATCCGGCGGGGGGGCCGACTACGGTACTTC,CASSLIRRGGRLRYF
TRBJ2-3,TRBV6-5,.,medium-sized,TGTGCCAGCAGGGAGGACAACACAGATACGCAGTATTTT,CASREDNTDTQYF
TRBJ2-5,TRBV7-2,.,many,TGTGCCAGCAGCTTTGGACCGAAGGAGACCCAGTACTTC,CASSFGPKETQYF
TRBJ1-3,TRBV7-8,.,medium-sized,TGTGCCAGCAGCTTAATGGGGGCCGGAAACACCATATATTTT,CASSLMGAGNTIYF
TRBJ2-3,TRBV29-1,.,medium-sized,TGCAGCGTTGGTCCGGACATCACAGATACGCAGTATTTT,CSVGPDITDTQYF
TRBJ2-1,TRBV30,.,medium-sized,TGTGCCTGGAGTTCACCCTACAATGAGCAGTTCTTC,CAWSSPYNEQFF
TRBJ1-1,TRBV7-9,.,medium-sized,TGTGCCAGCAGCTTAGAGGGACACACGTCTGAAGCTTTCTTT,CASSLEGHTSEAFF
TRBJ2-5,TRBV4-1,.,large,TGCGCCAGCAGCCAAGATCCGGGGGCCTGGGAGACCCAGTACTTC,CASSQDPGAWETQYF
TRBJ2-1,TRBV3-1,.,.,TGTGCCAGCAGCTCCACAGGGTACAATGAGCAGTTCTTC,CASSSTGYNEQFF